The clone carrying this T cell receptor beta chain was detected only a few times. The sample comes from a study of blood T cells in healthy people across ages. Across the study: Template switching picked up about one barcoded beta molecule for each two T cells.

A second PCR, run for about 7 to 12 cycles, used a sample-barcoded 5' primer plus a J-beta primer mix. TCRdb analysed the 5' RACE reads with MiXCR anew, one entry per CDR3 protein. The table shows approximately 800,000 distinct CDR3 sequences, with about 34% occurring only once. CDR1 and CDR2 from the germline V gene are LGHNA and YSLEER. This CDR3 is 15 amino acids long. Trimming removed 1 base from V and 5 bases from J, with 14 bases in between. The chain links TRBV4-3 to TRBJ2-5; weak D call: TRBD1 (6 bases). This receptor was obtained from a man aged 18 to 30 in good health. The material sequenced was blood. CDR3 nucleotides: TGCGCCAGCAGCCAAGGGTGGGGCAGGGGTGAGACCCAGTACTTC. It encodes CASSQGWGRGETQYF.